A selection of T cell receptor beta chains follows, all from one sample in a study of T-cell reconstitution after alpha-beta-depleted transplantation in children. TCRdb recomputed calls from the PCR reads with MiXCR, one row per CDR3 protein. The sample lists approximately 510,000 distinct CDR3 sequences; about a sixth were seen once. Material: PBMCs from the stem cell graft donor, obtained from the stem cell graft. These receptors were obtained from a human donor who donated a stem cell graft to a child with acute lymphoblastic leukemia. Each CDR3 is given with its conserved first and last residue. D genes are given only for firm matches. Where a row states a size, it is once, few, many or the class of an expanded clone; other rows omit it.

abundance: few; j_gene: TRBJ1-2; v_gene: TRBV12-3/TRBV12-4; d_gene: NA; len: 17; CDR3nt: TGTGCCAGCAGTAACCCGGGGGGGAGAGAGACTAACTATGGCTACACCTTC; CDR3aa: CASSNPGGRETNYGYTF
abundance: NA; j_gene: TRBJ1-1; v_gene: TRBV11-2; d_gene: NA; len: 14; CDR3nt: TGTGCCAGCAGCTTAGATCTTCCGAGCACTGAAGCTTTCTTT; CDR3aa: CASSLDLPSTEAFF
abundance: few; j_gene: TRBJ2-1; v_gene: TRBV27; d_gene: NA; len: 14; CDR3nt: TGTGCCAGCAGTACACCCGGGACCTTTATCGAGCAGTTCTTC; CDR3aa: CASSTPGTFIEQFF
abundance: NA; j_gene: TRBJ2-7; v_gene: TRBV13; d_gene: TRBD2; len: 15; CDR3nt: TGTGCCAGCAGCTTAACGGGACTAGCGGGAAACGAGCAGTACTTC; CDR3aa: CASSLTGLAGNEQYF
abundance: NA; j_gene: TRBJ2-7; v_gene: TRBV27; d_gene: NA; len: 14; CDR3nt: TGTGCCAGCAGCCTAAGGGCAGCCTCCTACGAGCAGTACTTC; CDR3aa: CASSLRAASYEQYF
abundance: NA; j_gene: TRBJ2-5; v_gene: TRBV20-1; d_gene: NA; len: 15; CDR3nt: TGCAGTGCTAGACCTCTGCGGAGCTCCCAAGAGACCCAGTACTTC; CDR3aa: CSARPLRSSQETQYF
abundance: many; j_gene: TRBJ1-2; v_gene: TRBV27; d_gene: TRBD1; len: 14; CDR3nt: TGTGCCAGCAGTTGGGACAGGGTTAACTATGGCTACACCTTC; CDR3aa: CASSWDRVNYGYTF
abundance: NA; j_gene: TRBJ2-1; v_gene: TRBV4-1; d_gene: TRBD2; len: 16; CDR3nt: TGCGCCAGCAGTCGTCCGGGACTAGCGGGAATAAATGAGCAGTTCTTC; CDR3aa: CASSRPGLAGINEQFF
abundance: NA; j_gene: TRBJ2-7; v_gene: TRBV27; d_gene: TRBD2; len: 17; CDR3nt: TGTGCCAGCAGTCCCCTCCGAAGCGGGGCTAGCTCCTACGAGCAGTACTTC; CDR3aa: CASSPLRSGASSYEQYF
abundance: few; j_gene: TRBJ2-2; v_gene: TRBV10-3; d_gene: NA; len: 13; CDR3nt: TGTGCCATCAGTGAATGGTACCCCGGGGAGCTGTTTTTT; CDR3aa: CAISEWYPGELFF
abundance: NA; j_gene: TRBJ1-2; v_gene: TRBV7-8; d_gene: NA; len: 16; CDR3nt: TGTGCCAGCAGCTTAGCAAAGACAGGCGCCGACTATGGCTACACCTTC; CDR3aa: CASSLAKTGADYGYTF
abundance: few; j_gene: TRBJ2-7; v_gene: TRBV29-1; d_gene: NA; len: 15; CDR3nt: TGCAGCGCGGCCCCTCTGAATCAGGGACCTTACGAGCAGTACTTC; CDR3aa: CSAAPLNQGPYEQYF
abundance: few; j_gene: TRBJ2-1; v_gene: TRBV27; d_gene: TRBD2; len: 12; CDR3nt: TGTGCCAGCAGCCCGACTAGCGACGAGCAGTTCTTC; CDR3aa: CASSPTSDEQFF
abundance: few; j_gene: TRBJ2-5; v_gene: TRBV4-1; d_gene: TRBD2; len: 15; CDR3nt: TGCGCCAGCAGCCTCTTAGCGGGAGCACTAGAGACCCAGTACTTC; CDR3aa: CASSLLAGALETQYF
abundance: few; j_gene: TRBJ2-5; v_gene: TRBV24-1; d_gene: TRBD2; len: 18; CDR3nt: TGTGCCACCAGTGACCCTCTTGGGCTAGCGGAGTACCAAGAGACCCAGTACTTC; CDR3aa: CATSDPLGLAEYQETQYF
abundance: NA; j_gene: TRBJ1-1; v_gene: TRBV28; d_gene: NA; len: 14; CDR3nt: TGTGCCAGCAGTCTGGACCCACGAGGGACTGAAGCTTTCTTT; CDR3aa: CASSLDPRGTEAFF